These 21 T cell receptor beta chains came from one sample sequenced in a study of blood T cell repertoires in COVID-19. TCRdb's table, derived via immunoSEQ multiplex PCR, lists solely in-frame clones and lacks some. This sample has 340,000 or so clones, with around 86% found just once. Sequenced input: PBMCs or T cells enriched from blood (not recorded which). The receptor source for this set is a woman aged 40 to 49 with acute COVID-19.

J is TRBJ1-2 and V is TRBV7-2, with 8 bases identical to TRBD1. This CDR3 is 13 amino acids long. Germline lookup yields CDR1 SGHTA and CDR2 FQGNSA. J lost 7 bases, V lost 3 bases, and 4 bases had no gene match. The CDR3 coding sequence is TGTGCCAGCAGCTTGGCCGACAGGGGTGGCTACACCTTC. Its translation: CASSLADRGGYTF.

In its sample, this clone was seen a few times. This same CDR3 is encoded by further DNA sequences in the sample. This chain links TRBV2 with TRBJ1-2; 7 bases line up with TRBD1. CDR1 is SNHLY, CDR2 FYNNEI, per germline. The CDR3 totals 14 residues. V lost 6 bases, J lost 0 bases, and 4 bases stayed unmatched. The CDR3 loop reads CASREQGTNYGYTF. Here the CDR3 DNA reads TGTGCCAGCAGGGAACAGGGGACTAACTATGGCTACACCTTC.

The chain has TRBV7-9 and TRBJ2-5, with 14 bases identical to TRBD2. The CDR3 totals 18 residues. V trimming: 3 bases; J trimming: 4 bases; junction bases outside the gene matches: 10. Per the germline V gene, CDR1 is SEHNR and CDR2 is FQNEAQ (reference sequence). CDR3 sequence (DNA): TGTGCCAGCAGCTTTCTTCCCGGGACTAGCGGGAGTCTAGAGACCCAGTACTTC. Amino acid sequence: CASSFLPGTSGSLETQYF.

The chain uses TRBV28 and TRBJ1-6; D perhaps matches TRBD1 (5 bases). CDR1 is MDHEN, CDR2 SYDVKM, per germline. The CDR3 is 13 amino acids. The V end was cut by 1 base, the J end by 8 bases, with 6 bases between. The DNA of the CDR3 is TGTGCCAGCAGTTTATCGGGGGATTCACCCCTCCACTTT. This translates into CASSLSGDSPLHF.

The chain is built from TRBV27 and TRBJ1-2; 8 bases agree with TRBD1. The CDR3 runs to 17 residues. The V gene end was trimmed by 6 bases and the J gene end by 0 bases; junction bases not matched to a gene: 12. CDR1 is MNHEY and CDR2 is SMNVEV in the germline V gene (reference sequence). CDR3: CASRTRTGQETNYGYTF. CDR3 nucleotide sequence: TGTGCCAGCAGAACCCGAACGGGACAGGAGACTAACTATGGCTACACCTTC.

The chain recombines TRBV28 with TRBJ1-1, with D perhaps TRBD1 (6 bases). The CDR3 is 16 amino acids. Per the germline V gene, CDR1 is MDHEN and CDR2 is SYDVKM. Trimming shortened V by 2 bases and J by 6 bases, and 19 bases separated the two germline ends. DNA for the CDR3: TGTGCCAGCAGTTTACGGGTATATGGGGGCAAGGCTGAAGCTTTCTTT. Translating gives CASSLRVYGGKAEAFF.

This clone was counted a single time. This chain connects TRBV4-3 to TRBJ2-1; possible D gene TRBD2, 6 bases. The CDR3 totals 19 residues. The germline V gene has CDR1 LGHNA and CDR2 YSLEER. V dropped 1 base and J dropped 5 bases, with 24 bases sitting between them. CDR3 amino acids: CASSQVLKGRPSKDNEQFF. CDR3 DNA: TGCGCCAGCAGCCAAGTCTTAAAAGGGAGGCCCTCTAAGGACAATGAGCAGTTCTTC.

The chain's CDR3 is CASSVTLRYEQYF. The CDR3 nucleotides read TGTGCCAGCAGTGTGACACTCCGGTACGAGCAGTACTTC. The chain recombines TRBV28 with TRBJ2-7; the D is unclear. The V end lost 5 bases, the J end lost 4 bases, and 12 bases lay between the germline ends. CDR1 is MDHEN, CDR2 SYDVKM, per germline. The CDR3 length is 13 residues.

The CDR3 DNA follows: TGCGCCAGCAGCTTGGAGCAGGCATGGGTGAACACTGAAGCTTTCTTT. Its translation is CASSLEQAWVNTEAFF. The rearrangement links TRBV5-1 to TRBJ1-1; D is ambiguous. CDR3 size: 16 residues. The V gene's germline CDR1 is SGHRS and CDR2 YFSETQ. V lost 0 bases and J lost 0, with 12 bases in between. Full variable domain (rest looked up from reference TRBV5-1 and TRBJ1-1): KAGVTQTPRYLIKTRGQQVTLSCSPISGHRSVSWYQQTPGQGLQFLFEYFSETQRNKGNFPGRFSGRQFSNSRSEMNVSTLELGDSALYLCASSLEQAWVNTEAFFGQGTRLTVV.

The V call is TRBV2, the J call TRBJ2-2, with 10 bases lining up with TRBD2. V shed 4 bases and J 4 bases; nucleotides not matched to a gene: 9. In germline, CDR1 is SNHLY, CDR2 FYNNEI. The CDR3 runs to 17 residues. The CDR3 sequence: CASSGGAGGPGTGELFF. DNA for the CDR3: TGTGCCAGCAGTGGGGGAGCGGGGGGGCCAGGCACCGGGGAGCTGTTTTTT.

The rearrangement uses TRBV7-3 and TRBJ2-3; 7 nucleotides agree with TRBD2. The germline V gene has CDR1 SGHTA and CDR2 FQGTGA. This CDR3 contains 13 residues. V lost 6 bases to trimming and J lost 4 bases; unmatched junction nucleotides: 4. This CDR3 reads CASSQTSSDTQYF. In DNA form, the CDR3 reads TGTGCCAGCAGTCAGACTAGCTCAGATACGCAGTATTTT. Combining the CDR3 with reference TRBV7-3 and TRBJ2-3 gives the whole variable domain GAGVSQTPSNKVTEKGKYVELRCDPISGHTALYWYRQSLGQGPEFLIYFQGTGAADDSGLPNDRFFAVRPEGSVSTLKIQRTERGDSAVYLCASSQTSSDTQYFGPGTRLTVL.

This clone showed up just once. This chain joins TRBV19 and TRBJ2-1, with D possibly being TRBD2 (6 bases). The CDR3 extends over 14 amino acids. The germline V gene has CDR1 LNHDA and CDR2 SQIVND (reference sequence). Deletions cut 5 bases from V and 9 bases from J, with 17 bases between. CDR3 protein: CASSSGWDSGEQFF. CDR3 coding DNA: TGTGCCAGTAGTTCAGGGTGGGACTCTGGTGAGCAGTTCTTC.

V is TRBV3-1 (or the pseudogene TRBV3-2) and J is TRBJ2-3; D possibly corresponds to TRBD2 (6 bases). The CDR3 has 17 amino acids. V was shortened by 4 bases and J by 1 base, with 18 bases between the two germline ends. From germline, CDR1 is LGHDT and CDR2 YNNKEL (reference sequence). The DNA of the CDR3 is TGTGCCAGCAGCCCGAACCGGGACTTACTCGGCACAGATACGCAGTATTTT. This translates into CASSPNRDLLGTDTQYF.

The chain uses TRBV28 and TRBJ1-2; D is undetermined. This CDR3 region has 15 residues. V lost 7 bases and J lost 1, with 16 bases in between. Germline CDR1 MDHEN, CDR2 SYDVKM. CDR3 nucleotide sequence: TGTGCCAGCAACTCGGAGGGAACGGGTAACTATGGCTACACCTTC. Translation: CASNSEGTGNYGYTF.

CDR3 sequence reads: CATSTGKKIIQPQHF. In DNA, the CDR3 is TGTGCCACCAGCACAGGGAAGAAGATCATTCAGCCCCAGCATTTT. The V and J genes are TRBV15 and TRBJ1-5; D may be TRBD1 (5 bases). V lost 4 bases and J lost 6, with 16 bases in between. The CDR3 has 15 residues. CDR1 and CDR2 (germline): LNHNV, YYDKDF (reference sequence).

The chain has TRBV2 and TRBJ2-2; D is possibly TRBD1 (5 bases). There are 13 residues in the CDR3. V lost 6 bases to trimming and J lost 7 bases, with 12 bases between them. Per the germline V gene, CDR1 is SNHLY and CDR2 is FYNNEI. DNA of the CDR3: TGTGCCAGCAGCTGGGGCCGGGTCGGGGAGCTGTTTTTT. As protein: CASSWGRVGELFF.

This chain's CDR3 is CASSSPSLSSGYTF. The CDR3 coding sequence is TGTGCCAGTAGTTCCCCCAGTCTTTCCTCCGGCTACACCTTC. The chain is built from TRBV19 and TRBJ1-2; D unclear. V was shortened by 5 bases and J by 8 bases, with 18 bases between the two germline ends. The length of the CDR3 is 14 residues. From germline, CDR1 is LNHDA and CDR2 SQIVND (reference sequence).

The chain has TRBV19 and TRBJ2-1, with TRBD2 matching over 7 bases. After removal of 4 bases from V and 6 bases from J, the junction contained 6 bases not matched to a gene. From germline, CDR1 is LNHDA and CDR2 SQIVND (reference sequence). This CDR3 region has 14 residues. Here the CDR3 DNA reads TGTGCCAGTAGTACCACACTAGCGTCCAATGAGCAGTTCTTC. Translated, it gives CASSTTLASNEQFF. The full variable domain, its missing parts supplied by reference TRBV19 and TRBJ2-1, is DGGITQSPKYLFRKEGQNVTLSCEQNLNHDAMYWYRQDPGQGLRLIYYSQIVNDFQKGDIAEGYSVSREKKESFPLTVTSAQKNPTAFYLCASSTTLASNEQFFGPGTRLTVL.

V and J are TRBV2 and TRBJ1-1; possible D gene TRBD1, 5 bases. Looked up from germline, CDR1 is SNHLY and CDR2 is FYNNEI. V was trimmed by 7 bases and J by 4 bases, leaving 10 bases between them. This CDR3 is 12 amino acids long. CDR3 residues: CASTKDSTEAFF. DNA for the CDR3: TGTGCCAGCACCAAAGACAGCACTGAAGCTTTCTTT.

This chain connects TRBV3-1 (or the pseudogene TRBV3-2) to TRBJ2-5, with 16 bases fitting TRBD2. Losses at the gene ends were 4 bases for V and 2 bases for J; bases not matched to a gene: 7. The CDR3 contains 18 residues. Germline CDR1 LGHDT, CDR2 YNNKEL (reference sequence). Here the CDR3 reads CASSPPGLAGGGQETQYF. CDR3 coding DNA: TGTGCCAGCAGCCCCCCGGGACTAGCGGGAGGGGGTCAAGAGACCCAGTACTTC.

V usage is TRBV5-6 and J usage is TRBJ2-7; 9 bases fit TRBD1. With V trimmed by 0 bases and J by 2 bases, 0 bases remained unmatched. CDR1 and CDR2 (germline): SGHDT, YYEEEE. The CDR3 sequence is 14 residues long. CDR3 nucleotide sequence: TGTGCCAGCAGCTTGGGACAGGGGGCCTACGAGCAGTACTTC. Translating it yields CASSLGQGAYEQYF. Based on the CDR3 plus reference TRBV5-6 and TRBJ2-7, the full variable domain is DAGVTQSPTHLIKTRGQQVTLRCSPKSGHDTVSWYQQALGQGPQFIFQYYEEEERQRGNFPDRFSGHQFPNYSSELNVNALLLGDSALYLCASSLGQGAYEQYFGPGTRLTVT.